This T cell receptor (beta chain) was recovered during a study of tumor and adjacent non-tumor tissue in lung cancer (dated by TCRdb to 2017 to 2018). Study-level background: Of the cohort, 11 to 12 patients had adenocarcinoma, 2 had squamous cell carcinoma and 1 had small cell lung cancer. Sequencing produced approximately 130 million productive TCRbeta reads in total, an average of approximately 3.9 million reads per sample. For each patient, one tumor sample and one normal lung sample were taken, giving approximately 30 paired specimens that underwent TCRbeta CDR3 sequencing. The approximately 15 enrolled patients, of whom around 10 were men and 5 were women, were aged about 30 to 80 years and were diagnosed with TNM stage I to III disease. Bulk TCRbeta repertoires were compared between lung tumor tissue and matched distant non-tumor lung tissue obtained from 15 or so lung cancer patients. Findings and caveats that apply to the study as a whole: Younger patients had significantly higher TCR diversity, and higher tumor TCR diversity was associated with shorter overall and disease-free survival. With only about 16 patients in the cohort, the authors noted that larger samples and more detailed clinical data are needed. Tumor tissue showed significantly higher TCR diversity (inverse Simpson) than normal lung tissue, at about 410 vs 180 (P = 0.0075, Mann-Whitney U test). A significantly larger cumulative share of the repertoire was made up by the top 100 clones in normal lung than in tumor tissue. Peripheral blood was not sequenced, so blood TCRbeta repertoires in these lung cancer patients were not examined. Neither the sequencing platform nor unique molecular identifiers are mentioned in the methods.

The V and J ends are trimmed by 8 bases and 10 bases, leaving 14 bases between them. The CDR3, cysteine through phenylalanine, is 11 amino acids long. This entry keeps only the CDR3 DNA: 33 bases, framed from base 1. According to the germline V gene, CDR1 reads MNHEY and CDR2 reads SVGEGT. The library was produced with multiplex PCR. The instrument was an Illumina HiSeq 2500. TCRbeta libraries were built by three rounds of nested PCR using primers (Table S4), following protocols modified from ARM-PCR. Before sequencing, PCR products of 200-500 bp were excised from the gel and purified with the QIAquick gel extraction kit. As for how the authors treated the data: Reads were cleaned with Trimmomatic, merged with FLASH into complete CDR3 sequences, and assigned to V(D)J germline segments with MiTCR. VDJtools was used to compute clonal diversity as the inverse Simpson's index. Productive reads were defined as in-frame sequences without a premature stop codon. The public reads were quality trimmed at Q25 with fastp and then assembled into clones with MiXCR by TCRdb, keeping productive beta chains. Records with the same CDR3 protein are collapsed into one entry carrying the most frequent genes and DNA. The V and J calls here are based on TCRdb, not the publication. The sample table shows 65,000 to 95,000 distinct CDR3 sequences, and roughly 80% are seen once. The ten largest clonotypes hold roughly 13% of the sample.

RNA was isolated from bulk unsorted tissue, and RNA quality was assessed with a NanoDrop ND-1000 and an Agilent 2100. All donors had newly diagnosed lung cancer, had not received prior chemotherapy, and were admitted for thoracic surgery in China between August and November 2014. Patients with previous radiotherapy or chemotherapy, or with another concurrent cancer, were excluded from the study. Surgical tissue pieces of about 1-2.1 cm3 were preserved in RNAlater solution and were kept at -80 degrees C until use. Points on this clonotype: Its antigen is currently not known. Base qualities were left out, and no much larger clone turns up one base away.

Sequenced sample: lung tumor tissue. This TCR derives from a woman in her forties or fifties with non-small cell lung cancer. The rearranged segments are TRBV6-2 or TRBV6-3 and TRBJ2-5, with no confident D gene call. The sequenced DNA is TGTGCCAGCGGTGATGGAGCGATCCAGTACTTC. The resulting protein is CASGDGAIQYF.